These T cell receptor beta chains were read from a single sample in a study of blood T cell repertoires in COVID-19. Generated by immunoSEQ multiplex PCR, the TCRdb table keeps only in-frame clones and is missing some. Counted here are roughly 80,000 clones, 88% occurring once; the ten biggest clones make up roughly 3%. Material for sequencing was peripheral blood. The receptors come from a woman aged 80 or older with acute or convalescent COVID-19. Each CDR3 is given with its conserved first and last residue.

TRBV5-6 CASSPPGLLAGEQFF
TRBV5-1 CASSLYGSGTGARDEQFF
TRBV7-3 CASSPDTGELFF
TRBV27 CASSLRSPGQGRLSATNEKLFF
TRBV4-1 CASSQDGDQALHF
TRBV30 CAWIGEQGFYGYTF
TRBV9 CASSPGTGANNEQFF
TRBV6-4 CASSVRTGETQYF
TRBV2 CASKVGGTLNTEAFF
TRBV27 CASSLSIGVPNSPLHF
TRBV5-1 CASRSGVNTGELFF
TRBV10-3 CAISGGSYNEQFF
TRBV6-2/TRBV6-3 CASSRRNQPQHF
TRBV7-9 CASSLASGNPSYNEQFF
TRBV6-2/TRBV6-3 CASSRDRGYSNQPQHF
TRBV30 CAFSGTSGDTQYF
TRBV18 CATTGTYGYTF
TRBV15 CATSRDRRETQYF
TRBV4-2 CASSQVGGGGELFF
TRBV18 CASSPGLAENTGELFF
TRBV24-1 CATSAPGQGYGYTF
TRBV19 CASSPVNTEAFF
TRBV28 CASSPGVYGYTF
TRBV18 CASSPPVGPSTEAFF
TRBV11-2 CASSSGRRGQETQYF
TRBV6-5 CASSFRDRAYEQYF
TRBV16 CASLPLLAASSGANVLTF
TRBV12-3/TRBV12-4 CASSPTGNTEAFF
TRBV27 CASSLSLQAGGYTF
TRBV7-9 CASSPSGQLYGYTF
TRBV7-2 CASSPTRTSGRNKQYF
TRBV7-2 CASSLLSRRASGELFF
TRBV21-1 CASSKERQGAGKPKTAHQPQHF
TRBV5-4 CASSLGVVTDTQYF
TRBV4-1 CASSQDDRTSWGNEQFF
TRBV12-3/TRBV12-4 CASSTGTPAGYTF
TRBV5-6 CASSPRGFPGNEQYF
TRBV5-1 CASSPVQRGVDTQYF
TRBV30 CAWGTLGHYSNQPQHF
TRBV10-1 CASSTYGTRVSSGANVLTF
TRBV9 CASSPGRTDNEQFF
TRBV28 CASSPRGISGNTIYF
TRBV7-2 CASSLTGSLSYEQYF
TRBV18 CASSRSLAGGPNTGELFF
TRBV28 CASTGAGNEKLFF
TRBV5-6 CASSDSGTGNRNQPQHF